This is a list of T cell receptor beta chains from one sample in a study of cytotoxic CD8 clonotypes in ibrutinib-treated CLL. Libraries were prepared by immunoSEQ multiplex PCR; TCRdb keeps only in-frame clonotypes and omits some of them. Counted here are 300,000 or so clones, over 55% occurring once; the ten biggest clones make up approximately 6%. Sequenced here: PBMCs, sampled after 36 months of ibrutinib treatment. Receptor source: a human donor with chronic lymphocytic leukemia. Both conserved end residues are part of each CDR3. The order of the fields is clone size, D gene, V gene, J gene, CDR3 DNA, CDR3 protein. A D gene is named only where the DNA matches it firmly. Clone size is not always given. Where it is, it says once, few, many or a class for expanded clones.

NA,TRBD2,TRBV4-3,TRBJ2-3,TGCGCCAGCAGCCAAGGGACTAGCGGGAGAGGTACAGATACGCAGTATTTT,CASSQGTSGRGTDTQYF
NA,NA,TRBV4-2,TRBJ1-2,TGTGCCAGCAGCCTTACTTGGCAGGCACCTAACTATGGCTACACCTTC,CASSLTWQAPNYGYTF
NA,NA,TRBV6-5,TRBJ1-2,TGTGCCAGCATCGGCGGACCCCTTAACTATGGCTACACCTTC,CASIGGPLNYGYTF
NA,TRBD1,TRBV15,TRBJ2-7,TGTGCCACCAGCAGAGGCCGAACCGGGACAGGGTACTCCTACGAGCAGTACTTC,CATSRGRTGTGYSYEQYF
once,NA,TRBV9,TRBJ2-2,TGTGCCAGCAGCTCCGTCGGGGCGGCCGGGGAGCTGTTTTTT,CASSSVGAAGELFF
NA,TRBD2,TRBV27,TRBJ2-7,TGTGCCAGCAGTAACCTCTTCGCGGGAGTCTACGAGCAGTACTTC,CASSNLFAGVYEQYF
NA,TRBD2,TRBV9,TRBJ2-1,TGTGCCAGCAGCGAAAATATTCGGGGGGGCCTTGAGCAGTTCTTC,CASSENIRGGLEQFF
NA,NA,TRBV7-3,TRBJ2-5,TGTGCCAGCAGCTTAAACGAGTACCAAGAGACCCAGTACTTC,CASSLNEYQETQYF
NA,TRBD1,TRBV27,TRBJ1-6,TGTGCCAGCAGTCCGTATCGAACCGGGACAGGTTGGAATTCACCCCTCCACTTT,CASSPYRTGTGWNSPLHF
NA,NA,TRBV15,TRBJ2-1,TGTGCCACCAGCAGAGGTCTGGGCAGCTCCTACAATGAGCAGTTCTTC,CATSRGLGSSYNEQFF
NA,NA,TRBV6-1,TRBJ1-1,TGTGCCAGCATGGGTTCCCTAGGGGTCACTGAAGCTTTCTTT,CASMGSLGVTEAFF
few,NA,TRBV19,TRBJ2-7,TGTGCCAGTAGCCTCCGGGGGTACTCCTACGAGCAGTACTTC,CASSLRGYSYEQYF
NA,TRBD1,TRBV11-3,TRBJ1-1,TGTGCCAGCAGCCCGGGGACAGGGAACACTGAAGCTTTCTTT,CASSPGTGNTEAFF
NA,NA,TRBV5-4,TRBJ2-5,TGTGCCAGCACCTCCAACGGGCCGCAAGAGACCCAGTACTTC,CASTSNGPQETQYF
NA,NA,TRBV29-1,TRBJ2-1,TGCAGCGGGGGGGCCCCGTACAATGAGCAGTTCTTC,CSGGAPYNEQFF
NA,TRBD1,TRBV11-2,TRBJ1-1,TGTGCCAGCAGCCGACCCGGGACAGGGAACACTGAAGCTTTCTTT,CASSRPGTGNTEAFF
NA,NA,TRBV7-6,TRBJ1-6,TGTGCCAGCAGCTCCCGGGATTATAATTCACCCCTCCACTTT,CASSSRDYNSPLHF
once,NA,TRBV6-5,TRBJ2-7,TGTGCCAGCAGTTACTCGGGGGAGCAGTACTTC,CASSYSGEQYF
NA,TRBD2,TRBV7-9,TRBJ2-5,TGTGCCAGCAGCTTCCTCCTAGCGGGACCCCAAGAGACCCAGTACTTC,CASSFLLAGPQETQYF
NA,TRBD1,TRBV9,TRBJ1-4,TGTGCCAGCAGCACGGGACAGGACTATGAAAAACTGTTTTTT,CASSTGQDYEKLFF
NA,NA,TRBV7-2,TRBJ1-1,TGTGCCAGCCACCTTATGCAGGGATCGGGCACTGAAGCTTTCTTT,CASHLMQGSGTEAFF
NA,NA,TRBV29-1,TRBJ2-1,TGCAGCGTGAGCCCTATTGCGGACGTTCACAATGAGCAGTTCTTC,CSVSPIADVHNEQFF
NA,NA,TRBV7-3,TRBJ2-1,TGTGCCAGCAGCTCGAAACAGCTCCCTTACAATGAGCAGTTCTTC,CASSSKQLPYNEQFF
NA,TRBD1,TRBV7-6,TRBJ2-7,TGTGCCAGCAGCTCCTCCGGGACAGGGAATTTTTACGAGCAGTACTTC,CASSSSGTGNFYEQYF
few,NA,TRBV4-1,TRBJ1-2,TGCGCCAGCAGCCAGAAGTCCAGGGGCCCGCACCATGGCTACACCTTC,CASSQKSRGPHHGYTF
NA,TRBD1,TRBV4-1,TRBJ1-1,TGCGCCAGCAGCCTCAATACAGGGGTGGGCACTGAAGCTTTCTTT,CASSLNTGVGTEAFF
NA,TRBD1,TRBV15,TRBJ1-4,TGTGCCACCAGCCCAGCGGGACAGGGGGCTGGTAATGAAAAACTGTTTTTT,CATSPAGQGAGNEKLFF
once,TRBD1,TRBV19,TRBJ1-2,TGTGCCAGTAGTGTCACCCAACACAGGGGCGACTATGGCTACACCTTC,CASSVTQHRGDYGYTF
few,NA,TRBV6-5,TRBJ2-7,TGTGCCAGCAGTTCCTTGCACCTCTTC,CASSSLHLF
few,TRBD1,TRBV5-4,TRBJ1-1,TGTGCCAGCAGCTCTGACAGGGTGAACACTGAAGCTTTCTTT,CASSSDRVNTEAFF
few,TRBD1,TRBV10-3,TRBJ1-2,TGTGCCATCAGTGAGAGAGGGGGCCGGTTCTATGGCTACACCTTC,CAISERGGRFYGYTF
once,TRBD1,TRBV18,TRBJ1-5,TGTGCCAGCTCACGAGACAGGGTGGGGGATCAGCCCCAGCATTTT,CASSRDRVGDQPQHF
NA,TRBD1,TRBV4-1,TRBJ1-2,TGCGCCAGCAGCCAACCGGGACAGGGTCGATATGGCTACACCTTC,CASSQPGQGRYGYTF
many,NA,TRBV6-4,TRBJ2-3,TGTGCCAGCAGTGACTTGGGTTCAGGTAGGGATACGCAGTATTTT,CASSDLGSGRDTQYF
NA,NA,TRBV6-5,TRBJ2-7,TGTGCCAGCAGACGTGGACACTCGTACGAGCAGTACTTC,CASRRGHSYEQYF
NA,TRBD2,TRBV28,TRBJ2-7,TGTGCCAGCAGCCTCTGGCGACTAGCGGGAGGCCCGGGGGAGCAGTACTTC,CASSLWRLAGGPGEQYF